The present T cell receptor (beta chain) was sequenced within a study of cytomegalovirus exposure and HLA in healthy donors. Study outcomes and limitations: Roughly uniform sequencing depth across donors was assumed, possibly incorrectly.

CDR3 length: 15 amino acids. Looked up from germline, CDR1 is SEHNR and CDR2 is FQNEAQ (reference sequence). The V segment lost 5 bases and the J segment 4 bases; nucleotides outside the gene matches: 10. It was with 60 Vbeta and 13 Jbeta primers that the PCR ran. Assay: immunoSEQ multiplex PCR; the TCRdb copy retains only in-frame clones and omits some. This repertoire includes roughly 100,000 clones. As regards this clone: The antigen is undetermined.

The chain joins TRBV7-9 to TRBJ1-1, with TRBD1 matching 7 bases. This sequence was found in a man aged 45 to 65 in good health and CMV-seronegative. The material sequenced was PBMCs. CDR3 region: CASSPQTGLSTEAFF. As DNA, the CDR3 is TGTGCCAGCAGCCCCCAGACAGGGCTAAGCACTGAAGCTTTCTTT. The full variable domain, in which reference TRBV7-9 and TRBJ1-1 provide the parts outside the CDR3, is DTGVSQNPRHKITKRGQNVTFRCDPISEHNRLYWYRQTLGQGPEFLTYFQNEAQLEKSRLLSDRFSAERPKGSFSTLEIQRTEQGDSAMYLCASSPQTGLSTEAFFGQGTRLTVV.